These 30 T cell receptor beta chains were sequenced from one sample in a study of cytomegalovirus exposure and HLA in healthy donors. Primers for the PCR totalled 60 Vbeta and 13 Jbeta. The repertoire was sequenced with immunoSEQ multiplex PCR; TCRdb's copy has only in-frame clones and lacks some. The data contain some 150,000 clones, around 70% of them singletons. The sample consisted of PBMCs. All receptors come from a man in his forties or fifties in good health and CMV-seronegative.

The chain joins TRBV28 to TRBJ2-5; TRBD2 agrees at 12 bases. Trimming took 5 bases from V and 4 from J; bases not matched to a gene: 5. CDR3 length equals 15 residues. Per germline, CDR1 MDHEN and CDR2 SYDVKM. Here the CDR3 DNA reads TGTGCCAGCAGTAGACCGACTAGCGGGAGAGAGACCCAGTACTTC. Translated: CASSRPTSGRETQYF.

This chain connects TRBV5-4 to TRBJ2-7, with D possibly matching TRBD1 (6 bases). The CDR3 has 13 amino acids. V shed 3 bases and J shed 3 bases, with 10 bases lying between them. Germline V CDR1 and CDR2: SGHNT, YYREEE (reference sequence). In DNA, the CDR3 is TGTGCCAGCAGCTGGGACACAGACTACGAGCAGTACTTC. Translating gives CASSWDTDYEQYF.

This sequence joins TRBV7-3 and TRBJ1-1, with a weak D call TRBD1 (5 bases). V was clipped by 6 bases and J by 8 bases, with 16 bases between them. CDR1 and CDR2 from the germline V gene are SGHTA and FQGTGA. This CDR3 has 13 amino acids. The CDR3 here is CASSIDRHREAFF. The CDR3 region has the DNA TGTGCCAGCAGTATTGACAGACACCGAGAAGCTTTCTTT.

CDR3 nucleotide sequence: TGTGCCAGTAGTATGCTCGGGGAATGGAGTGGCTACACCTTC. Translation: CASSMLGEWSGYTF. This sequence joins TRBV19 and TRBJ1-2; no reliable D call. The CDR3 runs to 14 residues. The germline gives CDR1 LNHDA, CDR2 SQIVND (reference sequence). V was cut by 3 bases and J by 7 bases, with 15 bases left in between.

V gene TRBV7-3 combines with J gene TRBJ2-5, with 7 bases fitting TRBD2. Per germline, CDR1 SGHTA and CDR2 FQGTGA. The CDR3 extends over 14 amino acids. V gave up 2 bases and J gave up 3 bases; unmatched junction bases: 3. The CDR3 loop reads CASSLEGREETQYF. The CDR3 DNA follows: TGTGCCAGCAGCTTAGAGGGGAGGGAAGAGACCCAGTACTTC.

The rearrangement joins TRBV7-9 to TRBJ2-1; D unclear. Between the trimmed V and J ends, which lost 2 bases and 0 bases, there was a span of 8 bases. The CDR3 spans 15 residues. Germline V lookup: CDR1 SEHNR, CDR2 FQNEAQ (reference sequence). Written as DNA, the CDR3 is TGTGCCAGCAGCTTATTGGGCCGCTCCTACAATGAGCAGTTCTTC. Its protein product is CASSLLGRSYNEQFF.

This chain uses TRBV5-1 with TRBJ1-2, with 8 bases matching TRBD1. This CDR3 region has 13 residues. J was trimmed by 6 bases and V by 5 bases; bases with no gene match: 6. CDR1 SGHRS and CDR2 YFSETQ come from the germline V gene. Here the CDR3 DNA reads TGCGCCAGCAGTCGGACAGGGTTGGATGGCTACACCTTC. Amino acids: CASSRTGLDGYTF.

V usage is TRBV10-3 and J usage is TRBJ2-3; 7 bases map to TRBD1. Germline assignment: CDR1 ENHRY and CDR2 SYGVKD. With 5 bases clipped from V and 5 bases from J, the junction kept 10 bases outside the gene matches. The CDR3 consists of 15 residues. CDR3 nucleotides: TGTGCCATCAGTAAGACAGGGAACATGGGAGATACGCAGTATTTT. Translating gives CAISKTGNMGDTQYF.

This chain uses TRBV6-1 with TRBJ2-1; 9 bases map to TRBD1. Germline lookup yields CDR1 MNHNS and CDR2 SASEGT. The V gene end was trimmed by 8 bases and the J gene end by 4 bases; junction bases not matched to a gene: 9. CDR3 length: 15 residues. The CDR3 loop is CASGQGTGRYNEQFF. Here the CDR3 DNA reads TGTGCCAGCGGGCAGGGGACAGGGCGATACAATGAGCAGTTCTTC.

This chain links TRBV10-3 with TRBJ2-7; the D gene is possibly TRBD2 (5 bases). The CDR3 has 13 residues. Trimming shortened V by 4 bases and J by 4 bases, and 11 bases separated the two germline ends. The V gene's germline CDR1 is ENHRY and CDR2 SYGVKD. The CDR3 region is CAISGTGIYEQYF. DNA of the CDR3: TGTGCCATCAGTGGGACGGGAATATACGAGCAGTACTTC.

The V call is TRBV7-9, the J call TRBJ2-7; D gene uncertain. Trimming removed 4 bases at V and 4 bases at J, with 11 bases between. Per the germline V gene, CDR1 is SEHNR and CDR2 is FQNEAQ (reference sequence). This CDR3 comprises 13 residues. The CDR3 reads CASSSQNRYEQYF. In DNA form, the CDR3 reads TGTGCCAGCAGCTCCCAGAACCGTTACGAGCAGTACTTC.

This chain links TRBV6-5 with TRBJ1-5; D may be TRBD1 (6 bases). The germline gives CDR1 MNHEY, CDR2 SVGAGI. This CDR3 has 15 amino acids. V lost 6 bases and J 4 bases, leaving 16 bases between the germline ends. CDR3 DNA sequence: TGTGCCAGCAGACCCATGGACAGAGGAAATCAGCCCCAGCATTTT. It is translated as CASRPMDRGNQPQHF.

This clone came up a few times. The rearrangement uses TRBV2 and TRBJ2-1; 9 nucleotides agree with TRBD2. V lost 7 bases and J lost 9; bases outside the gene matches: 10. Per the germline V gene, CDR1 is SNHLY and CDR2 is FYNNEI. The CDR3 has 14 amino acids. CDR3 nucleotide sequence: TGTGCCAGCACCCGGACTAGCGAACCGGCTGAGCAGTTCTTC. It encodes CASTRTSEPAEQFF.

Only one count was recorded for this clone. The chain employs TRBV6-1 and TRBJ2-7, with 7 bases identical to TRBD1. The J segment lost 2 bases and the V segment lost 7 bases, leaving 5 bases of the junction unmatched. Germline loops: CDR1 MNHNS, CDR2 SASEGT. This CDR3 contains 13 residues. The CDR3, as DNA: TGTGCCAGCAACCGGGACAGCCCCTACGAGCAGTACTTC. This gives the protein CASNRDSPYEQYF.

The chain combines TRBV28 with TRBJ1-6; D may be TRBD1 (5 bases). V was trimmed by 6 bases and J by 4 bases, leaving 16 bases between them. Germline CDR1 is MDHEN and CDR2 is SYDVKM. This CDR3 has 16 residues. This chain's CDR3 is CASSSPGVGYNSPLHF. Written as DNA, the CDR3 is TGTGCCAGCAGCTCCCCGGGGGTGGGGTATAATTCACCCCTCCACTTT.

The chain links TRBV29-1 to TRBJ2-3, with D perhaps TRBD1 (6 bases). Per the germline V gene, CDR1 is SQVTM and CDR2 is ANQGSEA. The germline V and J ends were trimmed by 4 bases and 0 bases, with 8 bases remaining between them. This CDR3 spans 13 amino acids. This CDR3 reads CSVAQGSTDTQYF. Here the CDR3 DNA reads TGCAGCGTTGCCCAGGGGAGCACAGATACGCAGTATTTT.

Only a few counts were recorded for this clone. DNA of the CDR3: TGTGCCAGCAGCGCCCTCTCCGGACAGGGTGAAGCTTTCTTT. This codes for CASSALSGQGEAFF. The chain couples TRBV9 to TRBJ1-1; 8 nucleotides align to TRBD1. Germline V lookup: CDR1 SGDLS, CDR2 YYNGEE. This CDR3 region has 14 residues. V lost 3 bases and J lost 7; bases outside the gene matches: 8.

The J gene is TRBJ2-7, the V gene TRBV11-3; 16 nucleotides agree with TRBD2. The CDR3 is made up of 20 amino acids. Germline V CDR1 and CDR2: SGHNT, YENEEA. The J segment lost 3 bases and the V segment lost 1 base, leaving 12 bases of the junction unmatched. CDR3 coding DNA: TGTGCCAGCAGCTTAGTCTTGGGACTAGCGGGAGGGCCGAGGTACTACGAGCAGTACTTC. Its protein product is CASSLVLGLAGGPRYYEQYF.

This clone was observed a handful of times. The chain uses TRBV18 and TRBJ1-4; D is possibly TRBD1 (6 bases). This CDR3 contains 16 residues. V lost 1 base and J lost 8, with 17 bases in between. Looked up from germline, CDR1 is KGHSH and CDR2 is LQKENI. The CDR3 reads CASSPLMKGVGEKLFF. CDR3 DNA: TGTGCCAGCTCACCACTCATGAAGGGGGTCGGCGAAAAACTGTTTTTT.

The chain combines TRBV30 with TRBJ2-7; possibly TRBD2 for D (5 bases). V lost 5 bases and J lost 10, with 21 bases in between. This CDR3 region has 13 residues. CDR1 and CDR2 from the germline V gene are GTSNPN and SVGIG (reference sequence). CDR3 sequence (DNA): TGTGCCTGGGCCTGGAGAAGCCCCAGCGGTCAGTACTTC. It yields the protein CAWAWRSPSGQYF.

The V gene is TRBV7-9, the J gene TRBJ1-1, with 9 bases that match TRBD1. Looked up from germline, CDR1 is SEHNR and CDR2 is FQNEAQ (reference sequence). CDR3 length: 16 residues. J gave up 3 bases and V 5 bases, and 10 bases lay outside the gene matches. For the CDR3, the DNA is TGTGCCAGCAGCCCAACAGGGGGCGTATTGGACACTGAAGCTTTCTTT. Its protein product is CASSPTGGVLDTEAFF.

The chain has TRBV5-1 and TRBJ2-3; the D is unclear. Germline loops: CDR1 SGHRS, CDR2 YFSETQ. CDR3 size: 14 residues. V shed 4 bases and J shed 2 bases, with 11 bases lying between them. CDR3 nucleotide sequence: TGCGCCAGCAGCCTATCCCATTACACAGATACGCAGTATTTT. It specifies CASSLSHYTDTQYF.

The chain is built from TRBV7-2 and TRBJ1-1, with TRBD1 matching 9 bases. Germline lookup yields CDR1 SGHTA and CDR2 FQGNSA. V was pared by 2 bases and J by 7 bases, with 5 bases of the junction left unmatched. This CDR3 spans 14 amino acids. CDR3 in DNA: TGTGCCAGCAGCTTACCAAGACAGGGGGTTGAAGCTTTCTTT. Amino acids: CASSLPRQGVEAFF.

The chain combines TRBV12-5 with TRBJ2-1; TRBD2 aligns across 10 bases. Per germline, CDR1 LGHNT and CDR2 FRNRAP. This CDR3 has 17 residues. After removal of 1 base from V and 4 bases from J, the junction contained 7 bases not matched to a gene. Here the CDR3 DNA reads TGTGCTAGTGGTTTGGCCGCCAGCGGGGGGGCGTACAATGAGCAGTTCTTC. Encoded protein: CASGLAASGGAYNEQFF.

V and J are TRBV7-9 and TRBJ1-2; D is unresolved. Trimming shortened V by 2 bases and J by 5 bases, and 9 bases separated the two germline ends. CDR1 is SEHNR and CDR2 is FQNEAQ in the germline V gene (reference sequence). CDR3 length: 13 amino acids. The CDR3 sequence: CASSLNSGYGYTF. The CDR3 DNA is TGTGCCAGCAGCTTAAACAGCGGGTATGGCTACACCTTC. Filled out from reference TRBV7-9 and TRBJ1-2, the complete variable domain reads DTGVSQNPRHKITKRGQNVTFRCDPISEHNRLYWYRQTLGQGPEFLTYFQNEAQLEKSRLLSDRFSAERPKGSFSTLEIQRTEQGDSAMYLCASSLNSGYGYTFGSGTRLTVV.

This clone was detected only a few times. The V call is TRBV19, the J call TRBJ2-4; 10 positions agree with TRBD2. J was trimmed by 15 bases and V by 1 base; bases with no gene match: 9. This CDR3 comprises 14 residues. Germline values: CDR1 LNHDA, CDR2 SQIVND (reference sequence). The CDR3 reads CASSIGSSGGPAYF. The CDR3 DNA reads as TGTGCCAGTAGTATAGGAAGTAGCGGGGGGCCGGCGTACTTC. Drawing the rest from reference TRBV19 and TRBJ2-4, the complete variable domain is DGGITQSPKYLFRKEGQNVTLSCEQNLNHDAMYWYRQDPGQGLRLIYYSQIVNDFQKGDIAEGYSVSREKKESFPLTVTSAQKNPTAFYLCASSIGSSGGPAYFGAGTRLSVL.

DNA for the CDR3: TGTGCCAGCAGGAGGGACAGGGGGCCCGGGGAGCTGTTTTTT. Translated: CASRRDRGPGELFF. This sequence joins TRBV6-1 and TRBJ2-2; 12 nucleotides match TRBD1. This CDR3 comprises 14 residues. Losses at the gene ends were 6 bases for V and 6 bases for J; bases not matched to a gene: 2. Germline CDR1 reads MNHNS; CDR2 reads SASEGT.

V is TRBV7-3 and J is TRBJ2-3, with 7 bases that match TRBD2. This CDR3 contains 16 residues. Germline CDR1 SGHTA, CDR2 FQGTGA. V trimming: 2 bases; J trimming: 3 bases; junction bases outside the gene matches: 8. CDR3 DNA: TGTGCCAGCAGCTTACGGGGGGACTCCCTAACAGATACGCAGTATTTT. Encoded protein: CASSLRGDSLTDTQYF.

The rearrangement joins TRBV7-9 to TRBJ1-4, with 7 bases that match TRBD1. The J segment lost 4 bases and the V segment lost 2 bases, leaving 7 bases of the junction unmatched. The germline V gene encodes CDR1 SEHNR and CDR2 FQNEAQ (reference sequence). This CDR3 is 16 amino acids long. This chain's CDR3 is CASSLLRDRVNEKLFF. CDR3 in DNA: TGTGCCAGCAGCTTACTCCGGGACAGAGTTAATGAAAAACTGTTTTTT.

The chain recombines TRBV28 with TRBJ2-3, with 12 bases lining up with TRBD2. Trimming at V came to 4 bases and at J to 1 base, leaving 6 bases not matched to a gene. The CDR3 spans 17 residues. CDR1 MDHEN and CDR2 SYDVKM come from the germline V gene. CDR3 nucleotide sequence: TGTGCCAGCAGTTCCTCATCTAGCGGGAGGGGCACAGATACGCAGTATTTT. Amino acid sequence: CASSSSSSGRGTDTQYF. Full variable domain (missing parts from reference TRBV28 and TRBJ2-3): DVKVTQSSRYLVKRTGEKVFLECVQDMDHENMFWYRQDPGLGLRLIYFSYDVKMKEKGDIPEGYSVSREKKERFSLILESASTNQTSMYLCASSSSSSGRGTDTQYFGPGTRLTVL.